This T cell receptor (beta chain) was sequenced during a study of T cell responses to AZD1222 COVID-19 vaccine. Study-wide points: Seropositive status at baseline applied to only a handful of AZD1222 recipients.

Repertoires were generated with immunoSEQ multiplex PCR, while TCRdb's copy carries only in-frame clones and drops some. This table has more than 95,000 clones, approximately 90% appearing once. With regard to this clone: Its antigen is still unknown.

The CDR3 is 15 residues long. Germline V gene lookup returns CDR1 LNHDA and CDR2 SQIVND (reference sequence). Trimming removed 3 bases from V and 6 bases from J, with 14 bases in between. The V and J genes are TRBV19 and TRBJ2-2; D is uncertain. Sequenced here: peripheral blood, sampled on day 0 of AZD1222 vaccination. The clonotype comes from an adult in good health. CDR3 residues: CASSMAPLSPGELFF. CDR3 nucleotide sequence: TGTGCCAGTAGTATGGCTCCTTTATCCCCCGGGGAGCTGTTTTTT.